A single sample is the source of the 17 T cell receptor beta chains below, sequenced in a study of TIL therapy for anti-PD-1-resistant metastatic lung cancer listed by TCRdb under 2021. TCR beta CDR3 regions were amplified from genomic DNA with the immunoSEQ v3 hsTCRB kit using bias-controlled multiplex PCR. TCRdb provides this immuneACCESS table in a form limited to in-frame rearrangements. Some clones are lacking; in checked studies, under half of them reflect an unresolved V gene, and why the rest are absent is not known. The sample table contains some 57,000 clones; only one count was recorded for around 87% of them. The ten largest make up 2.5% to 3% of the sample. What the time point label conveys for this sample: pre-treatment sample, taken before nivolumab and TIL therapy. The specimen comprised blood, sampled at baseline. The receptors shown here come from a person aged 25 to 80 with non-small cell lung cancer.

This sequence joins TRBV28 and TRBJ1-6; D not resolved. CDR1 MDHEN and CDR2 SYDVKM come from the germline V gene. The CDR3 extends over 12 amino acids. Trimming pared 7 bases from V and 10 bases from J, leaving 11 bases between. The CDR3 spells CASTLGPSPLHF. In nucleotides, the CDR3 is TGTGCCAGCACCCTCGGGCCGTCACCCCTCCACTTT.

This chain connects TRBV27 to TRBJ1-6, with D uncertain. The CDR3 extends over 16 amino acids. Germline V CDR1 and CDR2: MNHEY, SMNVEV (reference sequence). V was cut by 1 base and J by 6 bases, with 13 bases left in between. The CDR3 coding sequence is TGTGCCAGCAGTTTATACGGCAGCCAGACTAATTCACCCCTCCACTTT. It translates to CASSLYGSQTNSPLHF.

In its sample, this clone was seen once. This chain joins TRBV5-1 and TRBJ2-2; a weak D match, TRBD1 (6 bases). The CDR3 consists of 14 residues. Germline V gives CDR1 SGHRS, CDR2 YFSETQ. The V end was cut by 3 bases, the J end by 1 base, with 7 bases between. CDR3 sequence (DNA): TGCGCCAGCAGCTACAGGGTGAACACCGGGGAGCTGTTTTTT. Its translation: CASSYRVNTGELFF.

V is TRBV5-6 and J is TRBJ1-4, with 9 bases identical to TRBD1. The CDR3 contains 14 residues. Germline values: CDR1 SGHDT, CDR2 YYEEEE. V shed 4 bases and J 7 bases; nucleotides not matched to a gene: 5. CDR3 residues: CASSPGQGGEKLFF. The CDR3 nucleotides read TGTGCCAGCAGCCCGGGACAGGGAGGTGAAAAACTGTTTTTT.

The rearrangement links TRBV30 to TRBJ1-1; possible D gene TRBD1, 5 bases. Trimming pared 3 bases from V and 0 bases from J, leaving 11 bases between. Germline V gives CDR1 GTSNPN, CDR2 SVGIG (reference sequence). The CDR3 loop spans 14 amino acids. CDR3 nucleotides: TGTGCCTGGAGGACGGGACGGGTGAACACTGAAGCTTTCTTT. Amino acids: CAWRTGRVNTEAFF.

This chain uses TRBV25-1 with TRBJ2-5; 9 positions match TRBD1. This CDR3 is 14 amino acids long. Germline loops: CDR1 MGHDK, CDR2 SYGVNS. The ends lost 4 bases at V and 2 bases at J; junction bases unmatched: 2. CDR3 region: CASSGDRGQETQYF. CDR3 sequence (DNA): TGTGCCAGCAGTGGAGACAGGGGGCAAGAGACCCAGTACTTC.

This chain uses TRBV11-3 with TRBJ1-1; D possibly corresponds to TRBD1 (6 bases). Trimming stripped 5 bases from V and 7 bases from J, with 17 bases between. Germline CDR1 and CDR2: SGHNT and YENEEA. The CDR3 loop spans 14 amino acids. The CDR3 DNA reads TGTGCCAGCAGCCTAACCAGGGGCGGCGGTGAAGCTTTCTTT. Translation: CASSLTRGGGEAFF.

This sequence joins TRBV30 and TRBJ1-2; weak D call: TRBD1 (5 bases). The CDR3 runs 13 residues. Germline lookup yields CDR1 GTSNPN and CDR2 SVGIG (reference sequence). V dropped 2 bases and J dropped 4 bases, with 11 bases sitting between them. The CDR3 nucleotides read TGTGCCTGGAGTCTCGGGACGGTCTATGGCTACACCTTC. Its protein is CAWSLGTVYGYTF.

The rearrangement joins TRBV7-7 to TRBJ2-3; D call uncertain. Trimming removed 3 bases at V and 0 bases at J, with 10 bases between. CDR3 length: 15 residues. The germline V gene has CDR1 SSHAT and CDR2 FNYEAQ (reference sequence). CDR3 sequence: CASSFGLSSTDTQYF. The CDR3 DNA reads TGTGCCAGCAGCTTTGGTCTTTCTAGCACAGATACGCAGTATTTT.

This chain links TRBV25-1 with TRBJ2-7, with D possibly matching TRBD1 (6 bases). CDR1 and CDR2 (germline): MGHDK, SYGVNS. The CDR3 runs to 14 residues. V gave up 2 bases and J gave up 0 bases, with 8 bases separating them. The CDR3 here is CASSETGSSYEQYF. In nucleotides, the CDR3 is TGTGCCAGCAGTGAAACAGGGAGCTCCTACGAGCAGTACTTC.

The sample holds a few counts of this clone. This chain uses TRBV6-5 with TRBJ2-7; weak D call: TRBD2 (5 bases). Germline V CDR1 and CDR2: MNHEY, SVGAGI. The V end lost 3 bases, the J end lost 4 bases, and 16 bases lay between the germline ends. The CDR3 is 15 residues long. The CDR3 DNA reads TGTGCCAGCAGTTATTCTAGGACTCCACGGTACGAGCAGTACTTC. Its translation is CASSYSRTPRYEQYF.

The J gene is TRBJ2-7, the V gene TRBV18, with a tentative D call TRBD2 (6 bases). Per germline, CDR1 KGHSH and CDR2 LQKENI. CDR3 length equals 16 residues. V was shortened by 3 bases and J by 2 bases, with 17 bases between the two germline ends. This chain's CDR3 is CASSPRGGTWAYEQYF. The CDR3 DNA reads as TGTGCCAGCTCACCCCGTGGGGGGACTTGGGCCTACGAGCAGTACTTC.

The V and J genes are TRBV28 and TRBJ1-3; no definite D call. Trimming pared 6 bases from V and 4 bases from J, leaving 7 bases between. The CDR3 length is 12 residues. CDR1 MDHEN and CDR2 SYDVKM come from the germline V gene. CDR3 DNA: TGTGCCAGCAGCACCTACGGAAACACCATATATTTT. Translating it yields CASSTYGNTIYF.

This clone appeared a single time. The V call is TRBV7-2, the J call TRBJ2-7, with 12 bases aligning to TRBD2. The V segment lost 5 bases and the J segment 5 bases; nucleotides outside the gene matches: 7. This CDR3 region has 15 residues. The germline gives CDR1 SGHTA, CDR2 FQGNSA. The CDR3 sequence: CASSATSGRTHEQYF. As DNA, the CDR3 is TGTGCCAGCAGCGCCACTAGCGGGAGGACCCACGAGCAGTACTTC. Complete variable domain (other parts from reference TRBV7-2 and TRBJ2-7): GAGVSQSPSNKVTEKGKDVELRCDPISGHTALYWYRQSLGQGLEFLIYFQGNSAPDKSGLPSDRFSAERTGGSVSTLTIQRTQQEDSAVYLCASSATSGRTHEQYFGPGTRLTVT.

The rearrangement uses TRBV7-9 and TRBJ2-2, with TRBD2 matching 13 bases. Trimming took 2 bases from V and 1 from J; bases not matched to a gene: 7. The germline gives CDR1 SEHNR, CDR2 FQNEAQ (reference sequence). The CDR3 is 19 residues long. CDR3 residues: CASSLTAGTSGKNTGELFF. The CDR3 nucleotides read TGTGCCAGCAGCTTAACCGCCGGGACTAGCGGGAAGAACACCGGGGAGCTGTTTTTT.

The V and J genes are TRBV7-8 and TRBJ2-3; 9 bases agree with TRBD2. J was trimmed by 0 bases and V by 5 bases; bases with no gene match: 15. Germline V gene sequence: CDR1 SGHVS, CDR2 FQNEAQ. This CDR3 is built from 19 residues. The CDR3 nucleotides are TGTGCCAGCAGCACCACCCGGACTAGCGCTACGATTAGCACAGATACGCAGTATTTT. This gives the protein CASSTTRTSATISTDTQYF.

The chain couples TRBV5-1 to TRBJ2-1; tentatively, D is TRBD2 (6 bases). Deletions cut 2 bases from V and 2 bases from J, with 20 bases between. There are 18 residues in the CDR3. Germline V gene sequence: CDR1 SGHRS, CDR2 YFSETQ. The CDR3 protein is CASSFPGTPTRTYNEQFF. CDR3 bases: TGCGCCAGCAGCTTTCCCGGGACTCCCACACGTACCTACAATGAGCAGTTCTTC.